One T cell receptor beta chain is described in this entry. V shed 5 bases, J shed 8 bases, and the junction held 8 bases outside the gene matches. The germline V gene encodes CDR1 SEHNR and CDR2 FQNEAQ (reference sequence). This CDR3 has 13 residues. Measured with immunoSEQ multiplex PCR; TCRdb has only the in-frame clones, and not every one. The table records around 150,000 clones, about 86% of them present only once. This entry belongs to a study of blood T cell repertoires in COVID-19. About the study: The analysed material was cDNA or gDNA that came from T cells, B-cell-depleted T cells, or PBMCs.

The chain carries TRBV7-9 and TRBJ1-2; 7 positions agree with TRBD1. The clonotype originates from a woman aged 40 to 55 with acute or convalescent COVID-19. The sequenced material came from peripheral blood. In nucleotides, the CDR3 is TGTGCCAGCAGCATAGAGGGGGCGAAGGGCTACACCTTC. Amino acids: CASSIEGAKGYTF.